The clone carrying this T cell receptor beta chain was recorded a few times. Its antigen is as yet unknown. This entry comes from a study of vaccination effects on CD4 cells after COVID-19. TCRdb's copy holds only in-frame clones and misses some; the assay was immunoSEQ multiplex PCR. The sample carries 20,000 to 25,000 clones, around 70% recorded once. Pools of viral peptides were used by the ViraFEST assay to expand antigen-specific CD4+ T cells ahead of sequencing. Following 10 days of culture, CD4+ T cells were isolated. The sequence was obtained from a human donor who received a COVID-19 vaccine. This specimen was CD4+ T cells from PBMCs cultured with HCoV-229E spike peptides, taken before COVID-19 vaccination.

This CDR3 reads CASSEALGPYEQYF. CDR3 coding DNA: TGTGCCAGCAGTGAAGCGCTGGGACCCTACGAGCAGTACTTC. The chain uses TRBV2 and TRBJ2-7, with D possibly being TRBD1 or TRBD2 (5 bases each). Trimming stripped 0 bases from V and 2 bases from J, with 8 bases between. This CDR3 contains 14 residues. Germline CDR1 SNHLY, CDR2 FYNNEI.